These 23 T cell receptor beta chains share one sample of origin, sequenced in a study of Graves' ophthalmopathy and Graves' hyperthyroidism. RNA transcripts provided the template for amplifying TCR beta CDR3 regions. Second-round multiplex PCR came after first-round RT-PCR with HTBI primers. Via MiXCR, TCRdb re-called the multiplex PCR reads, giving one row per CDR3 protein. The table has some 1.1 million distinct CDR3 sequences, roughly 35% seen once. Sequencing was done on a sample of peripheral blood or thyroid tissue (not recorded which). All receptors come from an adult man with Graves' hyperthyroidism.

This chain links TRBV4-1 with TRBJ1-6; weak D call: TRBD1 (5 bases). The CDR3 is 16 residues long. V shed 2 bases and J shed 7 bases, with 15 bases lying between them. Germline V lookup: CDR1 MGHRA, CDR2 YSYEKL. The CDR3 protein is CASSQSIQDQNSPLHF. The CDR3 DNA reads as TGCGCCAGCAGCCAAAGTATACAGGACCAGAATTCACCCCTCCACTTT.

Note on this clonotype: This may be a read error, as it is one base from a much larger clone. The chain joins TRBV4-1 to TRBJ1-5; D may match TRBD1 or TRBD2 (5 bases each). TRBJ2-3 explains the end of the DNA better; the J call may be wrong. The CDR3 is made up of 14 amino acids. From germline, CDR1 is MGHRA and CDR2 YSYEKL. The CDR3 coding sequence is TGCGCCAGCAGCCAAGATACATGGGGGTCGCCCCAGTATTTT. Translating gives CASSQDTWGSPQYF.

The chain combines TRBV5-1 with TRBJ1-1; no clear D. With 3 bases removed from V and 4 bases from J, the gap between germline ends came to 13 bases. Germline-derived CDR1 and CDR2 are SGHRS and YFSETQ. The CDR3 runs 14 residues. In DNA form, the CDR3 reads TGCGCCAGCAGCTCCACCCTTCGGCGCACTGAAGCTTTCTTT. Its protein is CASSSTLRRTEAFF.

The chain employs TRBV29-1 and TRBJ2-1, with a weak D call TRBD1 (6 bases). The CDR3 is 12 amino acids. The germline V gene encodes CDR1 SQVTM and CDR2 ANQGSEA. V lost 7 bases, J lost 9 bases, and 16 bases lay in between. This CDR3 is CSGRIQDSEQFF. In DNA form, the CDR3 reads TGCAGCGGGCGGATACAGGACAGTGAGCAGTTCTTC.

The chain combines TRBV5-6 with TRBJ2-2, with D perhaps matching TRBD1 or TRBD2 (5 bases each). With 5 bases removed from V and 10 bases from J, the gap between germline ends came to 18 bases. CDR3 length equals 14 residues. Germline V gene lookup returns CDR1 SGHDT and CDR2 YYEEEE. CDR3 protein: CASSSGDVGPELFF. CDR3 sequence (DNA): TGTGCCAGCAGTTCCGGGGACGTAGGTCCGGAGCTGTTTTTT. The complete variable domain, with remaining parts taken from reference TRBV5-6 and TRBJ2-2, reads DAGVTQSPTHLIKTRGQQVTLRCSPKSGHDTVSWYQQALGQGPQFIFQYYEEEERQRGNFPDRFSGHQFPNYSSELNVNALLLGDSALYLCASSSGDVGPELFFGEGSRLTVL.

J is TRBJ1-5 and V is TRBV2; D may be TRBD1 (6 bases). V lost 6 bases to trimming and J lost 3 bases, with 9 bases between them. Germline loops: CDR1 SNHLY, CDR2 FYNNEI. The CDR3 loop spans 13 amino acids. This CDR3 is CASRGQNNQPQHF. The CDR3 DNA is TGTGCCAGCAGAGGACAGAACAATCAGCCCCAGCATTTT.

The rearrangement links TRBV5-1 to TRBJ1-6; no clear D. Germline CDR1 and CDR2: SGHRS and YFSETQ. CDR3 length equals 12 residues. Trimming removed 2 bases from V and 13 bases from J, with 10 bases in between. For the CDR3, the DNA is TGCGCCAGCAGCTTCACCGAAGGGCCCCTCCACTTT. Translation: CASSFTEGPLHF.

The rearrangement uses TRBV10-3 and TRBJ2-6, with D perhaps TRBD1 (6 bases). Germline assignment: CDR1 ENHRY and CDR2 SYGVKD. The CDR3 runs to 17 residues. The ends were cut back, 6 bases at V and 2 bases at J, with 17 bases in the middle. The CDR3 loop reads CAIRVNREETGANVLTF. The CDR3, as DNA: TGTGCCATCAGGGTTAACAGGGAAGAGACTGGGGCCAACGTCCTGACTTTC.

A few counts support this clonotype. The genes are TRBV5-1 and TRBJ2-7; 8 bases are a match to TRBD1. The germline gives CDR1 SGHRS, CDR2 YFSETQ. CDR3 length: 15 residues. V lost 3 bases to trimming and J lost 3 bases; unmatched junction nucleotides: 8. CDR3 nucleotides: TGCGCCAGCAGCTCCGACAGGGGTTTGAACTACGAGCAGTACTTC. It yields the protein CASSSDRGLNYEQYF.

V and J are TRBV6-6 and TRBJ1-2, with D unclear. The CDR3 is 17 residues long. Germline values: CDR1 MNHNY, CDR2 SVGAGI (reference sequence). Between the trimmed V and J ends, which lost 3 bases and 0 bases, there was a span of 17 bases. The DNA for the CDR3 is TGTGCCAGCAGTTATCACGGAGACCCCCTAACTAACTATGGCTACACCTTC. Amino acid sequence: CASSYHGDPLTNYGYTF.

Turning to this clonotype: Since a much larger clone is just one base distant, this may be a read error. Here the CDR3 reads CASSDETGEFNIEAFF. As DNA, the CDR3 is TGTGCCAGCAGTGATGAGACAGGGGAATTTAACATTGAAGCTTTCTTT. The chain recombines TRBV2 with TRBJ1-1; 8 nucleotides line up with TRBD1. The CDR3 totals 16 residues. Germline V gene data show CDR1 as SNHLY and CDR2 as FYNNEI. The full variable domain, rest sourced from reference TRBV2 and TRBJ1-1, is EPEVTQTPSHQVTQMGQEVILRCVPISNHLYFYWYRQILGQKVEFLVSFYNNEISEKSEIFDDQFSVERPDGSNFTLKIRSTKLEDSAMYFCASSDETGEFNIEAFFGQGTRLTVV.

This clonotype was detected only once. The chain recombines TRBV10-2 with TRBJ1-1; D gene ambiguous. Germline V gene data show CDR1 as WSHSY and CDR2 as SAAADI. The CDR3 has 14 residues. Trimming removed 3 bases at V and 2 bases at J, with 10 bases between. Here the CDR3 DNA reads TGCGCCAGCAGTGAAGCGGCAGAAAACACTGAAGCTTTCTTT. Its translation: CASSEAAENTEAFF.

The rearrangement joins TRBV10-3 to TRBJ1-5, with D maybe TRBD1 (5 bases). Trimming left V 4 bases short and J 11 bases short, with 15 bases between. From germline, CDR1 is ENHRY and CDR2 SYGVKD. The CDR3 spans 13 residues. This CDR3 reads CAISAGPSFSQHF. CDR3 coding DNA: TGTGCCATCAGTGCGGGACCGAGTTTTTCCCAGCATTTT.

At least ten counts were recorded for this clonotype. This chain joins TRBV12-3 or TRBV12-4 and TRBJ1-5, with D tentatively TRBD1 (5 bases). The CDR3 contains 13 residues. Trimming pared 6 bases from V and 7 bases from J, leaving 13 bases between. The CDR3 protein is CASSPTEEQPQHF. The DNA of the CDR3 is TGTGCCAGCAGCCCGACAGAGGAGCAGCCCCAGCATTTT.

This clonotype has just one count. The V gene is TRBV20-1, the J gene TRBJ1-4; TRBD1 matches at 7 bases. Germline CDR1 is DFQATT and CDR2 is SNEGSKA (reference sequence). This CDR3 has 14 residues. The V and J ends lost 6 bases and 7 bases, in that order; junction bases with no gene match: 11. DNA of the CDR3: TGCAGTGCCCCCAACGAAGGGGGCGGTGAAAAACTGTTTTTT. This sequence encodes CSAPNEGGGEKLFF.

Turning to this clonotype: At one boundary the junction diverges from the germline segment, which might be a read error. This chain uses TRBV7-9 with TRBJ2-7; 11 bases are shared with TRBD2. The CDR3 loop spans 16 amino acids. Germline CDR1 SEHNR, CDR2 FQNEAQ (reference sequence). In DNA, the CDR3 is TGTGCCAGCAGTTTAGCGGCTAGCGGGAGGACCTACGAGCAGTACTTC. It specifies CASSLAASGRTYEQYF.

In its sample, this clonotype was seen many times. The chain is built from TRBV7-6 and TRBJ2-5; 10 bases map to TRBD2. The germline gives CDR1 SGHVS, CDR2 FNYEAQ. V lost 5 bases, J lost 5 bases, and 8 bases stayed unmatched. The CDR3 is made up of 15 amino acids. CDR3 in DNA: TGTGCCAGCAGCAGGAGGGCTAGCGGGAGTGAGACCCAGTACTTC. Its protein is CASSRRASGSETQYF.

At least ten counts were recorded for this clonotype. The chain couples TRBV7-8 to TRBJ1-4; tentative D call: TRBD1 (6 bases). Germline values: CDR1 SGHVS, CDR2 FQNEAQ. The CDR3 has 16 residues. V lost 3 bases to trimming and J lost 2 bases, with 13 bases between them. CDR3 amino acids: CASSFDRPATNEKLFF. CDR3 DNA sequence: TGTGCCAGCAGCTTCGACAGGCCTGCGACTAATGAAAAACTGTTTTTT.

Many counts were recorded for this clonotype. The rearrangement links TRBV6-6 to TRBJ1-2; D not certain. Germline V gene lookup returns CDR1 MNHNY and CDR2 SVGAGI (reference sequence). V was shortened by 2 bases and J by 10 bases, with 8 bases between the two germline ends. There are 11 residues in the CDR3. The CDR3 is CASSYLDTYTF. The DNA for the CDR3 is TGTGCCAGCAGTTACCTCGATACCTACACCTTC.

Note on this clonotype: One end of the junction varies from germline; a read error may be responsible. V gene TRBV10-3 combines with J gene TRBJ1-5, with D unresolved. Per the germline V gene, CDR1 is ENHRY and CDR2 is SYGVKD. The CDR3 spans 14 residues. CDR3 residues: CASSEQLGNSPQHF. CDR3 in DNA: TGTGCCAGCAGTGAACAATTAGGGAATTCACCCCAGCATTTT.

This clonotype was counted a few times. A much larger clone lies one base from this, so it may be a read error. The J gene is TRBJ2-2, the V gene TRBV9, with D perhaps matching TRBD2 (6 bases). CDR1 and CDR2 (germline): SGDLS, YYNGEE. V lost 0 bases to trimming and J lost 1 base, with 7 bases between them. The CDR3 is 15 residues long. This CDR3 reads CASSVAGENTGELFF. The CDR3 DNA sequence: TGTGCCAGCAGCGTAGCGGGAGAGAACACCGGGGAGCTGTTTTTT.

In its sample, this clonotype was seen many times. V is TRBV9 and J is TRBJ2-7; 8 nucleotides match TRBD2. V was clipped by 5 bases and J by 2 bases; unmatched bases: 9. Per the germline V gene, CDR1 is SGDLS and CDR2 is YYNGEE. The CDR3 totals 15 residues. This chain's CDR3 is CASSQRTGLAYEQYF. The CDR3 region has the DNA TGTGCCAGCAGTCAGCGCACGGGACTAGCCTACGAGCAGTACTTC.

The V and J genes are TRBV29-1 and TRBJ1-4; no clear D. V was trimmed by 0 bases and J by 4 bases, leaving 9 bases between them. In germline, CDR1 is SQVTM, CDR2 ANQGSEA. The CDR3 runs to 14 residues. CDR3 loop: CSVEEDGYNEKLFF. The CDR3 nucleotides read TGCAGCGTTGAAGAGGACGGCTATAATGAAAAACTGTTTTTT.